The sequence of this T cell receptor beta chain was determined in a study of a mutant IDH1 vaccine in newly diagnosed glioma. Sequencing was performed with immunoSEQ multiplex PCR; in TCRdb, only in-frame clones are kept and a portion is missing. The sample holds about 29,000 clones, approximately 90% seen once. As for this clone: Its cognate antigen is unknown.

The time point here: week 5, during vaccination. The vaccine gave 300 ug of a 20-mer mutant IDH1 peptide subcutaneously per dose. The CDR3 extends over 19 amino acids. The ends lost 2 bases at V and 2 bases at J; junction bases unmatched: 16. Looked up from germline, CDR1 is LGHNA and CDR2 is YNFKEQ. Overall study findings and caveats: It was about 92% of patients that developed vaccine-induced immune responses.

The clonotype was recovered from a woman aged 40 to 50 with glioma. Some clones in this sample may be carry-over from other donors' samples. J is TRBJ2-3 and V is TRBV4-2, with 7 bases matching TRBD2. The source was peripheral blood mononuclear cells (PBMCs), collected from a glioma patient whose treatment included an IDH1 peptide vaccine. The CDR3 is CASSQQSPKGSGDTDTQYF. DNA for the CDR3: TGTGCCAGCAGCCAACAAAGCCCCAAGGGCAGCGGGGACACAGATACGCAGTATTTT.